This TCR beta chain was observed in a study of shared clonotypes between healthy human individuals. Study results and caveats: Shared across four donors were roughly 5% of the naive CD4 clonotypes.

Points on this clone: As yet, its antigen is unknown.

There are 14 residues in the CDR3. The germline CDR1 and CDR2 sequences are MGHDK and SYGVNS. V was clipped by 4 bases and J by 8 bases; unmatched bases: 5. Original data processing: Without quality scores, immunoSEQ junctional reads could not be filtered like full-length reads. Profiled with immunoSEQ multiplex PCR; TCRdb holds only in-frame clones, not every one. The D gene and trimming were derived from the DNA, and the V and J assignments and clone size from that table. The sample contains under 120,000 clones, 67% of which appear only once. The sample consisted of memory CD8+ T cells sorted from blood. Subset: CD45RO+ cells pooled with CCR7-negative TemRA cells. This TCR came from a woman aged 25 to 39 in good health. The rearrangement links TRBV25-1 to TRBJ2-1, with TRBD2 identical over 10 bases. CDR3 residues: CASSGGSGRDEQFF. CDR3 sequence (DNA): TGTGCCAGCAGTGGCGGCAGCGGGAGGGATGAGCAGTTCTTC.